The T cell receptor beta chain described here comes from a study of naive and memory T cell subsets. This clonotype showed up many times. Antigen specificity is unknown. The beta constant-region primer was an equimolar mix of two oligonucleotides covering TRBC1 and TRBC2. The ligated cDNA underwent four PCR rounds using SP2 and nested alpha and beta constant-region primers. Each CDR3 protein gets one entry after TCRdb re-called the UMI-ligation and nested PCR reads with MiXCR. The data hold 85,000 or so distinct CDR3 sequences, with 9% to 9.5% observed a single time. Study-level results: In naive cells, over 95% of TCR sequences were seen only once. TCR abundance followed a power law differing between naive and memory subsets.

V gave up 3 bases and J gave up 1 base, with 9 bases separating them. In germline, CDR1 is SNHLY, CDR2 FYNNEI. The CDR3 extends over 15 amino acids. The V gene is TRBV2, the J gene TRBJ2-2, with D uncertain. The sequenced sample was naive CD8+ T cells from blood. The TCR sequence derives from a human donor in good health. CDR3 coding DNA: TGTGCCAGCAGTGATACTGCCCGGAACACCGGGGAGCTGTTTTTT. The encoded protein is CASSDTARNTGELFF.